This T cell receptor (beta chain) was observed in a study of T cells in Graves' hyperthyroidism and ophthalmopathy. The ends lost 5 bases at V and 5 bases at J; junction bases unmatched: 9. This CDR3 has 15 amino acids. From germline, CDR1 is MDHEN and CDR2 SYDVKM. RNA transcripts gave rise to amplified TCR beta CDR3 regions. First-round RT-PCR of the TCR CDR3 relied on the HTBI primer set. Each CDR3 protein gets one entry after TCRdb re-called the multiplex PCR reads with MiXCR. There are about 560,000 distinct CDR3 sequences in the sample; around 17% occur only once, and approximately 20% lies in the top ten.

This rearrangement joins TRBV28 to TRBJ1-1, with 9 bases fitting TRBD1. Sequencing used blood. This clonotype originated in a woman in her late teens or twenties with Graves' hyperthyroidism. The CDR3 DNA is TGTGCCAGCAGTCCACCGGACAGGGGTGGAACTGAAGCTTTCTTT. It encodes CASSPPDRGGTEAFF. The full variable domain, rest sourced from reference TRBV28 and TRBJ1-1, is DVKVTQSSRYLVKRTGEKVFLECVQDMDHENMFWYRQDPGLGLRLIYFSYDVKMKEKGDIPEGYSVSREKKERFSLILESASTNQTSMYLCASSPPDRGGTEAFFGQGTRLTVV.